This T cell receptor beta chain was documented in a study of CD8 T cells in ankylosing spondylitis (dated by TCRdb to 2016 to 2017). For the study in its entirety: To find TCR variants linked to disease, the study profiled T cell receptor beta repertoires in ankylosing spondylitis patients and healthy donors. The full study cohort was made up of 25 ankylosing spondylitis patients and about a hundred healthy donors. Samples of peripheral blood were taken, and for ankylosing spondylitis patients, synovial fluid was collected as well. The study at large found these results: Some of the motif variants had been reported before in the synovial fluid and blood of reactive arthritis patients, a finding that suggests common disease-initiation mechanisms. A TCR beta motif of several highly homologous amino acid variants appeared characteristic of blood from ankylosing spondylitis patients. The disease-linked clones were reported as significantly enriched in matched synovial fluid samples from ankylosing spondylitis patients. The disease-linked clones had a CD8+ phenotype and were found at relatively low frequencies in peripheral blood.

Instrument used: Illumina HiSeq 2500. TCR beta libraries were prepared by quantitative 5'-RACE with molecular barcodes. Per the original workflow: A new computational method based on a probabilistic model of VDJ rearrangement was used to identify disease-linked TCR variants. TCRdb trimmed the raw reads at Q25, called clones with MiXCR and kept productive beta chains. Each entry is one CDR3 protein sequence, shown with its most common DNA and genes. The V and J calls come from TCRdb's annotation, not from the publication. The table for this sample lists 300,000 to 400,000 distinct CDR3 sequences; approximately 14% of them were counted only once. Clones ranked in the top ten supply 1.1% of the sample. Many counts were recorded for this clonotype. Its antigen remains undetermined. Per-base qualities were not stored, and no clone one base away is much larger. Relative to germline, V is 2 bases shorter and J is 4 bases shorter, with 6 bases between their ends. From cysteine to phenylalanine, the CDR3 is 13 amino acids long. Here the CDR3 DNA is all that survives: 39 bases in frame from base 1. The germline V gene specifies SGHRS as CDR1 and YFSETQ as CDR2.

Sequencing was done on a sample of blood, either unsorted or a sorted T cell fraction (not recorded which). The chain joins TRBV5-1 to TRBJ2-2; confidence is insufficient to name the D gene. The receptor was derived from a male donor with ankylosing spondylitis or in good health (not recorded which). The CDR3 corresponds to CASSFTPTGELFF. The nucleotides read TGCGCCAGCAGCTTCACTCCCACCGGGGAGCTGTTTTTT.